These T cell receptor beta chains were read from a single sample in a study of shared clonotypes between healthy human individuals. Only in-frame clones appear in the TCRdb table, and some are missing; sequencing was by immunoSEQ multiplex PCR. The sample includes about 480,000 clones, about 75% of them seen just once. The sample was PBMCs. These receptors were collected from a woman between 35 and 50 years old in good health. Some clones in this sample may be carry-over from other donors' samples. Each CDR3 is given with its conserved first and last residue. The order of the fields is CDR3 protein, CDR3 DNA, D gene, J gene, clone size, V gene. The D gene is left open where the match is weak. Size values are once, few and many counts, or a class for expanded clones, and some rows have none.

CASCMTGAGYTF,TGTGCCAGCTGCATGACAGGGGCTGGCTACACCTTC,TRBD1,TRBJ1-2,few,TRBV2
CASSPGHKETQYF,TGTGCCAGCTCACCAGGACATAAAGAGACCCAGTACTTC,.,TRBJ2-5,.,TRBV18
CAWSPTGAQPQHF,TGTGCCTGGAGTCCCACAGGGGCCCAGCCCCAGCATTTT,TRBD1,TRBJ1-5,.,TRBV30
CASSSVREDEQYF,TGTGCCAGCAGCTCTGTCCGGGAAGACGAGCAGTACTTC,.,TRBJ2-7,once,TRBV7-3
CASSPLGGEDGYTF,TGTGCCAGCAGCCCATTAGGAGGGGAGGATGGCTACACCTTC,.,TRBJ1-2,.,TRBV11-2
CASSQYLRDTQANYGYTF,TGCGCCAGCAGCCAGTACCTCCGGGACACCCAAGCTAACTATGGCTACACCTTC,.,TRBJ1-2,.,TRBV4-3
CASSFPGLAGGAEQFF,TGTGCCAGCAGCTTCCCGGGACTAGCGGGAGGCGCTGAGCAGTTCTTC,TRBD2,TRBJ2-1,.,TRBV7-9
CASSWAAGESYEQYF,TGTGCCAGCAGCTGGGCAGCGGGGGAATCCTACGAGCAGTACTTC,TRBD2,TRBJ2-7,.,TRBV5-4
CASSPGRGKGTQYF,TGTGCCAGCAGCCCCGGAAGGGGGAAAGGGACCCAGTACTTC,.,TRBJ2-5,few,TRBV11-1
CAWSGTGIAFF,TGTGCCTGGAGTGGGACAGGGATCGCTTTCTTT,TRBD1,TRBJ1-1,.,TRBV30
CASSPQQGANNEQFF,TGTGCCAGCTCACCCCAACAGGGGGCGAACAATGAGCAGTTCTTC,TRBD1,TRBJ2-1,.,TRBV18
CASNRPDSYEQYF,TGTGCCAGCAATAGACCTGACTCCTACGAGCAGTACTTC,.,TRBJ2-7,.,TRBV28
CASSNYDTDTQYF,TGTGCCAGCAGTAACTACGACACAGATACGCAGTATTTT,.,TRBJ2-3,few,TRBV7-9
CASSLGQGQYEQYF,TGTGCCAGCAGCTTGGGACAGGGCCAGTACGAGCAGTACTTC,TRBD1,TRBJ2-7,.,TRBV7-3
CASSAISTNEKLFF,TGTGCCAGCAGCGCCATCTCAACTAATGAAAAACTGTTTTTT,.,TRBJ1-4,few,TRBV2
CASSLLTGTYEQYF,TGTGCCAGCAGTTTATTAACAGGTACCTACGAGCAGTACTTC,.,TRBJ2-7,.,TRBV28
CASSMGGPNEQFF,TGTGCCAGCAGCATGGGAGGGCCGAATGAGCAGTTCTTC,TRBD2,TRBJ2-1,.,TRBV7-9
CASRDRERGSYGYTF,TGCGCCAGCAGGGACAGGGAGCGAGGCTCCTATGGCTACACCTTC,TRBD1,TRBJ1-2,.,TRBV5-1
CASSLSGQGFEKLFF,TGTGCCAGCAGTTTATCGGGACAGGGTTTTGAAAAACTGTTTTTT,TRBD1,TRBJ1-4,once,TRBV27
CASKQTSYNEQFF,TGTGCCAGCAAACAGACCTCCTACAATGAGCAGTTCTTC,.,TRBJ2-1,.,TRBV2
CASSARTGQTGNTEAFF,TGTGCCAGTAGTGCCCGAACCGGCCAGACAGGGAACACTGAAGCTTTCTTT,.,TRBJ1-1,.,TRBV19
CASSSLSDGSYEQYF,TGTGCCAGTAGTTCCCTCTCGGACGGTTCCTACGAGCAGTACTTC,.,TRBJ2-7,once,TRBV19
CASSERPSLLIGELFF,TGTGCCAGCAGTGAACGGCCTAGTCTCTTGATCGGGGAGCTGTTTTTT,.,TRBJ2-2,.,TRBV2
CASTGGTGTYNEQFF,TGTGCCAGCACGGGGGGAACGGGAACCTACAATGAGCAGTTCTTC,TRBD2,TRBJ2-1,many,TRBV7-2
CASSEVGRSSYEQYF,TGTGCCAGCAGTGAAGTCGGCAGGAGCTCCTACGAGCAGTACTTC,.,TRBJ2-7,.,TRBV6-1
CASSFSDRSNTEAFF,TGTGCCAGTAGTTTCTCGGACAGATCTAACACTGAAGCTTTCTTT,.,TRBJ1-1,.,TRBV19
CASSTHRVGYGYTF,TGTGCCAGCAGTACGCACAGGGTTGGATATGGCTACACCTTC,.,TRBJ1-2,few,TRBV28
CASSSSQGSYEQYF,TGTGCCAGCAGCTCTTCACAGGGCTCCTACGAGCAGTACTTC,.,TRBJ2-7,.,TRBV7-2
CASSVAGAREQYF,TGTGCCAGCAGCGTAGCCGGAGCGAGAGAGCAGTACTTC,.,TRBJ2-7,.,TRBV9
CASSVSTSVYNEQFF,TGCGCCAGCAGCGTCTCGACTAGCGTCTACAATGAGCAGTTCTTC,TRBD2,TRBJ2-1,.,TRBV5-1
CASRSDGTYEQYF,TGTGCCAGCAGATCCGACGGTACCTACGAGCAGTACTTC,.,TRBJ2-7,.,TRBV7-2
CASSTGKETQYF,TGTGCCAGCAGTACTGGGAAAGAGACCCAGTACTTC,.,TRBJ2-5,.,TRBV2
CASSPFRTVNTGELFF,TGTGCCAGCAGCCCCTTCAGAACGGTGAACACCGGGGAGCTGTTTTTT,.,TRBJ2-2,.,TRBV11-3
CASSRDTGGQETQYF,TGTGCCAGCTCACGGGACACAGGGGGGCAAGAGACCCAGTACTTC,TRBD1,TRBJ2-5,.,TRBV18
CAWSPRSRLANYGYTF,TGTGCCTGGAGTCCGCGGTCCAGGTTAGCTAACTATGGCTACACCTTC,.,TRBJ1-2,.,TRBV30
CATSRDLGGSVNQPQHF,TGTGCCACCAGCAGAGATTTAGGGGGGTCCGTTAATCAGCCCCAGCATTTT,.,TRBJ1-5,.,TRBV15
CASSYSGGLYEQYF,TGTGCCAGCAGTTACAGTGGAGGGCTTTACGAGCAGTACTTC,.,TRBJ2-7,.,TRBV6-6
CASRSDSALASDIQYF,TGCGCCAGCAGATCCGACAGTGCGCTAGCCAGCGACATTCAGTACTTC,.,TRBJ2-4,.,TRBV5-1
CASSQGAGTSASSYEQYF,TGTGCCAGCAGCCAAGGGGCCGGGACTAGCGCGAGCTCCTACGAGCAGTACTTC,TRBD2,TRBJ2-7,.,TRBV4-2
CASRRLGSAYEQYF,TGCGCCAGCAGGCGTCTAGGGAGTGCCTACGAGCAGTACTTC,.,TRBJ2-7,.,TRBV5-1
CASSRQTYGYTF,TGTGCCAGCAGTCGCCAGACTTATGGCTACACCTTC,.,TRBJ1-2,.,TRBV6-1
CASSSGLAGGRTQYF,TGTGCCAGCAGTTCGGGACTAGCGGGGGGGAGGACCCAGTACTTC,TRBD2,TRBJ2-5,.,TRBV27
CASTLAGANYGYTF,TGTGCCAGCACGTTGGCAGGCGCTAACTATGGCTACACCTTC,.,TRBJ1-2,.,TRBV6-1
CASSLDLAGGDEQFF,TGCGCCAGCAGCTTGGATCTAGCGGGAGGCGATGAGCAGTTCTTC,TRBD2,TRBJ2-1,.,TRBV5-1
CASSDNSGPTDTQYF,TGTGCCAGCAGTGACAACAGCGGTCCCACAGATACGCAGTATTTT,.,TRBJ2-3,.,TRBV6-4
CASSWTNTDTQYF,TGTGCCAGTAGCTGGACTAACACAGATACGCAGTATTTT,.,TRBJ2-3,.,TRBV19
CATSIDRGAEKLFF,TGTGCCACCAGCATAGACAGGGGGGCTGAAAAACTGTTTTTT,TRBD1,TRBJ1-4,few,TRBV15
CASSGQTTNEKLFF,TGTGCCAGCAGTGGACAGACAACTAATGAAAAACTGTTTTTT,.,TRBJ1-4,once,TRBV2
CASSQDGGGTSRELFF,TGCGCCAGCAGCCAAGATGGAGGCGGGACATCAAGGGAGCTGTTTTTT,.,TRBJ2-2,.,TRBV4-1
CASSLSLARELFF,TGTGCCAGCAGCTTGTCATTGGCTAGGGAGCTGTTTTTT,.,TRBJ2-2,once,TRBV5-6
CASSRTQTNEQFF,TGTGCCAGCTCGCGGACCCAGACCAATGAGCAGTTCTTC,.,TRBJ2-1,.,TRBV18
CASSLEALTEKLFF,TGCGCCAGCAGCTTGGAGGCCTTAACGGAAAAACTGTTTTTT,.,TRBJ1-4,.,TRBV5-1
CASSLGDGYEQYF,TGTGCCAGCAGCTTAGGTGATGGCTACGAGCAGTACTTC,.,TRBJ2-7,.,TRBV11-3
CASSWGDSSYEQYF,TGTGCCAGCAGCTGGGGGGACAGCTCCTACGAGCAGTACTTC,.,TRBJ2-7,.,TRBV5-4
CASSVAGGSTDTQYF,TGTGCCAGCAGCGTAGCGGGAGGAAGCACAGATACGCAGTATTTT,TRBD2,TRBJ2-3,.,TRBV9
CASSQVGTGGNQPQHF,TGTGCCAGCAGCCAAGTGGGGACAGGGGGTAATCAGCCCCAGCATTTT,TRBD1,TRBJ1-5,once,TRBV4-2
CAWAGTTDTQYF,TGTGCCTGGGCCGGGACGACAGATACGCAGTATTTT,.,TRBJ2-3,few,TRBV30